This paragraph covers one TCR beta chain sequence. Its antigen has not been determined. No per-base quality is available; no much larger clone lies one base away. This sample stems from a study of response to subunit inactivated influenza vaccine listed by TCRdb under 2018. About the study as a whole: To follow how T cells responded to a trivalent subunit inactivated influenza vaccine, the researchers relied on deep quantitative profiling of the T cell receptor repertoire.

Library preparation used RT-PCR. The reads were generated on an Illumina HiSeq 2500. The public reads were quality trimmed at Q25 with fastp and then assembled into clones with MiXCR by TCRdb, keeping productive beta chains. Here each entry gathers all rows of one CDR3 protein and keeps the most common genes and DNA. The sample includes about 240,000 distinct CDR3 sequences, with less than 15% observed a single time. The top ten clones comprise roughly 7.7% of the sample. Results and caveats for the whole study, not just this receptor: The authors proposed that each seasonal influenza vaccination may bring in only a limited number of new T cells.

The germline V end is reduced by 3 bases and the J end by 7 bases; junction bases left unmatched: 6. Looking up the germline V gene yields CDR1 SGHRS and CDR2 YFSETQ. Reading from cysteine to phenylalanine, the CDR3 counts 14 amino acids. Only CDR3 DNA remains: 42 bases, in frame from the first base. The rearranged segments are TRBV5-1 and TRBJ1-2; TRBD1 fits 10 bases in the junction. The source was non-naive T cells sorted from PBMCs, collected about 14 days before vaccination. According to the study, the label for this sample's cell subset or site signals: memory T cell fraction. The receptor comes from a man aged 45-60 years who received an inactivated influenza vaccine. Donor details come from another sample of the same person, matched by shared clones. Here the CDR3 is given as CASSSGTGVAGYTF. The sequenced DNA is TGCGCCAGCAGCTCCGGGACAGGGGTTGCTGGCTACACCTTC.